One and the same sample provided the 6 T cell receptor beta chains below, sequenced in a study of blood T cell repertoires in COVID-19. TCRdb keeps only in-frame clones here, not all; method: immunoSEQ multiplex PCR. The sample records around 61,000 clones, roughly 81% being singletons. The sequenced sample was peripheral blood. These receptors were collected from a man of 80 years or more with acute or convalescent COVID-19.

The chain employs TRBV18 and TRBJ1-4; D call uncertain. With 4 bases removed from V and 4 bases from J, the gap between germline ends came to 13 bases. The germline V gene encodes CDR1 KGHSH and CDR2 LQKENI. The CDR3 runs 15 residues. CDR3 sequence reads: CASSLYGLLNEKLFF. The CDR3 nucleotides read TGTGCCAGCTCACTTTATGGGCTTCTTAATGAAAAACTGTTTTTT.

The chain recombines TRBV6-6 with TRBJ1-2; 8 bases are shared with TRBD1. This CDR3 contains 14 residues. The germline gives CDR1 MNHNY, CDR2 SVGAGI (reference sequence). Unmatched junction bases numbered 8, after V lost 7 bases and J lost 4 bases. CDR3 amino acids: CASTPGQGVYGYTF. In nucleotides, the CDR3 is TGTGCCAGCACCCCCGGACAGGGCGTCTATGGCTACACCTTC.

V and J are TRBV7-2 and TRBJ2-1; 10 bases are a match to TRBD2. CDR1 and CDR2 (germline): SGHTA, FQGNSA. This CDR3 spans 15 amino acids. J was trimmed by 8 bases and V by 1 base; bases with no gene match: 5. In DNA form, the CDR3 reads TGTGCCAGCAGCTTAGTCAGCGGGGGGGCTGATGAGCAGTTCTTC. Amino acids: CASSLVSGGADEQFF.

The rearrangement joins TRBV19 to TRBJ2-1; 14 bases align to TRBD2. The CDR3 runs 15 residues. Germline-derived CDR1 and CDR2 are LNHDA and SQIVND (reference sequence). With V trimmed by 3 bases and J by 5 bases, 0 bases remained unmatched. The CDR3 loop is CASSMGLAGDNEQFF. The DNA of the CDR3 is TGTGCCAGTAGTATGGGACTAGCGGGGGACAATGAGCAGTTCTTC.

This clone was recorded a few times. The V gene is TRBV29-1, the J gene TRBJ1-2; the match to TRBD1 covers 7 bases. The V gene end was trimmed by 6 bases and the J gene end by 2 bases; junction bases not matched to a gene: 9. The CDR3 is 14 residues long. CDR1 SQVTM and CDR2 ANQGSEA come from the germline V gene. CDR3 in amino acids: CSVGLTGRNYGYTF. DNA for the CDR3: TGCAGCGTGGGGTTGACAGGGAGAAACTATGGCTACACCTTC.

The V and J genes are TRBV4-2 and TRBJ1-1; D is ambiguous. V was pared by 0 bases and J by 4 bases, with 12 bases between. Germline lookup yields CDR1 LGHNA and CDR2 YNFKEQ. This CDR3 spans 15 amino acids. Written as DNA, the CDR3 is TGTGCCAGCAGCCAAGATAGGATCGGGTTCACTGAAGCTTTCTTT. This gives the protein CASSQDRIGFTEAFF.